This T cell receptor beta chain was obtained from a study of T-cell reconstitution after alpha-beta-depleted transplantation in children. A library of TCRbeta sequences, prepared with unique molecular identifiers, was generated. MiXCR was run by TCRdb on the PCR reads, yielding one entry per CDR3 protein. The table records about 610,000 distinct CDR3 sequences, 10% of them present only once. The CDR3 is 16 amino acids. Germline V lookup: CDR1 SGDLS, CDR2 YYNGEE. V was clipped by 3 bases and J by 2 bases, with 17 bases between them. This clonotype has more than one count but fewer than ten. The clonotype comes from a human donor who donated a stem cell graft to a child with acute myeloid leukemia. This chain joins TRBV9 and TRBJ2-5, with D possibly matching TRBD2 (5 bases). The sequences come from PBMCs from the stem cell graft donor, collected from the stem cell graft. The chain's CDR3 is CASSERVGLGQETQYF. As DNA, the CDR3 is TGTGCCAGCAGCGAGAGGGTGGGTCTAGGGCAAGAGACCCAGTACTTC. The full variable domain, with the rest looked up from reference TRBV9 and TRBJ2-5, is DSGVTQTPKHLITATGQRVTLRCSPRSGDLSVYWYQQSLDQGLQFLIQYYNGEERAKGNILERFSAQQFPDLHSELNLSSLELGDSALYFCASSERVGLGQETQYFGPGTRLLVL.